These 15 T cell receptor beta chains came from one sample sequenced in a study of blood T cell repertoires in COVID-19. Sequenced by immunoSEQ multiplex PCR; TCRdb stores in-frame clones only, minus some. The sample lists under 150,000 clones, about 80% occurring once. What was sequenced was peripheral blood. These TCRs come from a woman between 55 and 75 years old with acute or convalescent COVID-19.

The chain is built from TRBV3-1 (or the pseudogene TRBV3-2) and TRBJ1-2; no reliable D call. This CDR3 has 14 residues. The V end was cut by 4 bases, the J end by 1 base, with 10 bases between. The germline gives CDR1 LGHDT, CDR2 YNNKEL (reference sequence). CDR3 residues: CASSRKQLNYGYTF. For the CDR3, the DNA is TGTGCCAGCAGCCGAAAACAGCTTAACTATGGCTACACCTTC.

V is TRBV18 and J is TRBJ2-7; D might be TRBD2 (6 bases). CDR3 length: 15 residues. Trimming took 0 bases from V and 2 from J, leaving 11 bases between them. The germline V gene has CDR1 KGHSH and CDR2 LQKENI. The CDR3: CASSPPDGSPYEQYF. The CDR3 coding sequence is TGTGCCAGCTCACCACCGGACGGGAGCCCCTACGAGCAGTACTTC. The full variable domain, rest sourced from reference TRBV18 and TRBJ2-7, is NAGVMQNPRHLVRRRGQEARLRCSPMKGHSHVYWYRQLPEEGLKFMVYLQKENIIDESGMPKERFSAEFPKEGPSILRIQQVVRGDSAAYFCASSPPDGSPYEQYFGPGTRLTVT.

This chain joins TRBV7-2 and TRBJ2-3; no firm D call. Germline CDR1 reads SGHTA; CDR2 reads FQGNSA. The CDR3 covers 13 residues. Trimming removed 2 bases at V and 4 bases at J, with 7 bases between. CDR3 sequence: CASSLPVPDTQYF. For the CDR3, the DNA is TGTGCCAGCAGCTTACCCGTCCCAGATACGCAGTATTTT.

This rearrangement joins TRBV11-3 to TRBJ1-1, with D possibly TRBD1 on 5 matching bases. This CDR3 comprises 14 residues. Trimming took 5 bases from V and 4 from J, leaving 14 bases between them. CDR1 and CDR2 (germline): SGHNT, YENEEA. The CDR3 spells CASSAQSGGTEAFF. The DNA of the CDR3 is TGTGCCAGCAGCGCCCAGTCCGGGGGCACTGAAGCTTTCTTT.

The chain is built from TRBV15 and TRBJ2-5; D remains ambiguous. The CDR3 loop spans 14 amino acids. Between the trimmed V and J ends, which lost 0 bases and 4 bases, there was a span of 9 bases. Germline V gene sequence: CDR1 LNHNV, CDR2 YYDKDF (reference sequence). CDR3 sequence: CATSRDPGPETQYF. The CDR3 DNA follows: TGTGCCACCAGCAGAGATCCGGGTCCAGAGACCCAGTACTTC.

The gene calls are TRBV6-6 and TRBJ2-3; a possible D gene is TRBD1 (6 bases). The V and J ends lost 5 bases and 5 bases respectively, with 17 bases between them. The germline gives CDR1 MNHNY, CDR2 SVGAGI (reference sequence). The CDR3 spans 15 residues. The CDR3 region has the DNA TGTGCCAGCAGTAACAGGGTGCCCTGGGGAGATACGCAGTATTTT. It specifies CASSNRVPWGDTQYF.

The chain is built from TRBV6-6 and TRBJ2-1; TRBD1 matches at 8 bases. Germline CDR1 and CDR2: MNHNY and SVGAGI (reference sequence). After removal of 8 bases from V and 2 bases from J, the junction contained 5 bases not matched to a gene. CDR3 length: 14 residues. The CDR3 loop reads CASHTGGTYNEQFF. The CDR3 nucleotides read TGTGCCAGCCATACAGGGGGTACCTACAATGAGCAGTTCTTC.

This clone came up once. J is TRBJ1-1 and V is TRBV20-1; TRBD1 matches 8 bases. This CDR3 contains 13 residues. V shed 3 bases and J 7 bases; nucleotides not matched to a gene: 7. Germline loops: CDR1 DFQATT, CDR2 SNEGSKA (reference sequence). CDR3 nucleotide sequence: TGCAGTGCTAGTCAGGGGGCGGACGGTGAAGCTTTCTTT. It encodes CSASQGADGEAFF.

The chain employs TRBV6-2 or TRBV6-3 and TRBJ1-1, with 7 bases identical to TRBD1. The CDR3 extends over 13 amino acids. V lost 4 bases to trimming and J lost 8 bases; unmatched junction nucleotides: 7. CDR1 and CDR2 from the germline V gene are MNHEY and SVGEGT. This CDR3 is CASSFDRVGEAFF. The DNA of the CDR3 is TGTGCCAGCAGTTTTGACAGGGTTGGCGAAGCTTTCTTT.

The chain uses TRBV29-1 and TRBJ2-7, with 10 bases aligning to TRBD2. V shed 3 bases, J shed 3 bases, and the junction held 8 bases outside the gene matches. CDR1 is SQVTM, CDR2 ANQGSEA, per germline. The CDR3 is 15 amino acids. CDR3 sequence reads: CSVELSLAGDYEQYF. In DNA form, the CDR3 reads TGCAGCGTTGAGTTATCGCTAGCGGGAGACTACGAGCAGTACTTC.

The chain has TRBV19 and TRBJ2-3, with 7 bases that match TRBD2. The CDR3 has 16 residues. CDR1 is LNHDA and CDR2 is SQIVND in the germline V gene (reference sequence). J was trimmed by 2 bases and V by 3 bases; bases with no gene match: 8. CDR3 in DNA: TGTGCCAGTAGTATCGCAAGCGGGACTGTCACAGATACGCAGTATTTT. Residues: CASSIASGTVTDTQYF.

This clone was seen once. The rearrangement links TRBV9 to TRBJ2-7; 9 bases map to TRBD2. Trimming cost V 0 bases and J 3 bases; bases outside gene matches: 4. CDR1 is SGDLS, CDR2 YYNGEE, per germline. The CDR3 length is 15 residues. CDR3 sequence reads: CASSVAASGVYEQYF. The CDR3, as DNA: TGTGCCAGCAGCGTAGCAGCTAGCGGGGTCTACGAGCAGTACTTC.

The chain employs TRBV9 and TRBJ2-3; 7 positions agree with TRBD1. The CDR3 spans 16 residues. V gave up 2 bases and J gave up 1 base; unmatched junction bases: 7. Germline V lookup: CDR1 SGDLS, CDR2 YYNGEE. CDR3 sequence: CASSVTQGSGTDTQYF. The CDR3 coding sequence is TGTGCCAGCAGCGTTACACAGGGGTCTGGCACAGATACGCAGTATTTT. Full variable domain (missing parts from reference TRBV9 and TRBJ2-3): DSGVTQTPKHLITATGQRVTLRCSPRSGDLSVYWYQQSLDQGLQFLIQYYNGEERAKGNILERFSAQQFPDLHSELNLSSLELGDSALYFCASSVTQGSGTDTQYFGPGTRLTVL.

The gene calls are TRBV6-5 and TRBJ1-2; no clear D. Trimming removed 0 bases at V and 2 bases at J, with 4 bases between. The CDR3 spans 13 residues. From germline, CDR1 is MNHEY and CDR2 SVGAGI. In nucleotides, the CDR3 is TGTGCCAGCAGTTACTCCATCAACTATGGCTACACCTTC. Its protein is CASSYSINYGYTF.

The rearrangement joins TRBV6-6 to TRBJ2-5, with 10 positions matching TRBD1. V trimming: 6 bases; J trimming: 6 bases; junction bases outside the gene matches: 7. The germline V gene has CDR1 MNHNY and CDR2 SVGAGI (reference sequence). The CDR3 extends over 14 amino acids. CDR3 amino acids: CASSTTGGKKTQYF. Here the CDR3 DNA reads TGTGCCAGCAGCACGACAGGGGGCAAAAAGACCCAGTACTTC.